The 20 T cell receptor beta chains below all came from one sample that was sequenced in a study of OX40 agonist ivuxolimab in advanced cancers. Clones were read by immunoSEQ multiplex PCR, and TCRdb kept only the in-frame ones, dropping some. In the table there are tens of thousands of clones, approximately 94% of which are singletons. The sequenced sample was CD4+ or CD8+ T cells sorted from blood, obtained in a trial of the OX40 agonist ivuxolimab. These receptors were obtained from an adult with an advanced solid tumor such as melanoma, head and neck, liver or kidney cancer.

The J gene is TRBJ1-5, the V gene TRBV19, with D maybe TRBD1 (5 bases). Per the germline V gene, CDR1 is LNHDA and CDR2 is SQIVND (reference sequence). The CDR3 totals 14 residues. V lost 3 bases to trimming and J lost 6 bases, with 12 bases between them. The CDR3 coding sequence is TGTGCCAGTAGTATGGAGGGGAGGGGTCAGCCCCAGCATTTT. Translation: CASSMEGRGQPQHF.

As concerns this clone: One end of the junction fails to match germline, which may point to a read error. The chain combines TRBV7-7 with TRBJ2-3, with TRBD2 as a possible D gene (6 bases). CDR1 and CDR2 (germline): SSHAT, FNYEAQ (reference sequence). The CDR3 runs to 15 residues. The CDR3: CASSLAPGEYDTQYF. The CDR3 DNA sequence: TGTGCTAGCAGCTTAGCGCCGGGAGAGTATGATACGCAGTATTTT.

This chain links TRBV4-1 with TRBJ2-1, with D possibly TRBD2 on 6 matching bases. This CDR3 contains 12 residues. The germline gives CDR1 MGHRA, CDR2 YSYEKL. Deletions cut 4 bases from V and 8 bases from J, with 9 bases between. CDR3 loop: CASSLSGDEQFF. The CDR3 nucleotides are TGCGCCAGCAGCCTTAGCGGAGATGAGCAGTTCTTC.

The J gene is TRBJ2-5, the V gene TRBV5-1; D possibly corresponds to TRBD2 (5 bases). The germline V and J ends were trimmed by 1 base and 2 bases, with 9 bases remaining between them. CDR1 and CDR2 (germline): SGHRS, YFSETQ. There are 14 residues in the CDR3. The CDR3 DNA reads as TGCGCCAGCAGCTTGTTCCGGGAACAAGAGACCCAGTACTTC. It yields the protein CASSLFREQETQYF.

The chain employs TRBV28 and TRBJ2-7, with 10 nucleotides matching TRBD2. The J segment lost 5 bases and the V segment lost 5 bases, leaving 18 bases of the junction unmatched. CDR3 size: 18 residues. Germline V gives CDR1 MDHEN, CDR2 SYDVKM. The CDR3 DNA reads as TGTGCCAGCAGTATCCCCTTGACTTTAACTAGCGGGACCCACGAGCAGTACTTC. Amino acid sequence: CASSIPLTLTSGTHEQYF.

This clone was recorded once. The gene calls are TRBV7-3 and TRBJ2-2; D unclear. This CDR3 has 15 residues. V lost 0 bases and J 5 bases, leaving 10 bases between the germline ends. Germline V gene sequence: CDR1 SGHTA, CDR2 FQGTGA. CDR3 sequence (DNA): TGTGCCAGCAGCTTAACGAGTGAATCAACCGGGGAGCTGTTTTTT. Amino acids: CASSLTSESTGELFF.

This rearrangement joins TRBV5-5 to TRBJ2-1; no clear D gene. Per germline, CDR1 SGHKS and CDR2 YYEKEE (reference sequence). The ends were cut back, 4 bases at V and 15 bases at J, with 23 bases in the middle. This CDR3 spans 14 amino acids. CDR3: CASSHRLTAPGWFF. The CDR3 DNA reads TGTGCCAGCAGCCACCGACTGACTGCGCCTGGGTGGTTCTTC.

V and J are TRBV10-3 and TRBJ2-7; tentatively, D is TRBD2 (6 bases). Germline lookup yields CDR1 ENHRY and CDR2 SYGVKD. The CDR3 covers 13 residues. The V and J ends lost 7 bases and 7 bases respectively, with 17 bases between them. CDR3 loop: CAINGPGVGEQYF. In DNA form, the CDR3 reads TGTGCCATCAATGGACCGGGAGTGGGGGAGCAGTACTTC.

V usage is TRBV6-5 and J usage is TRBJ1-4; TRBD1 is a possible D gene (6 bases). The V end lost 7 bases, the J end lost 6 bases, and 15 bases lay between the germline ends. CDR3 length equals 14 residues. Per germline, CDR1 MNHEY and CDR2 SVGAGI. The CDR3 DNA reads TGTGCCAGCACCCGGACAGACGGGCATGAAAAACTGTTTTTT. Its translation: CASTRTDGHEKLFF.

The J gene is TRBJ2-2, the V gene TRBV13; no reliable D call. There are 14 residues in the CDR3. Germline V lookup: CDR1 PRHDT, CDR2 FYEKMQ (reference sequence). With 1 base removed from V and 8 bases from J, the gap between germline ends came to 11 bases. The CDR3 DNA reads as TGTGCCAGCAGCTTAGTGGTCCGGCGTGGGGAGCTGTTTTTT. Translation: CASSLVVRRGELFF.

Comment on this clone: Other DNA sequences in this specimen translate into the identical CDR3. This rearrangement joins TRBV5-1 to TRBJ2-7; either TRBD1 or TRBD2 may supply D (5 bases each). V was pared by 0 bases and J by 2 bases, with 12 bases between. The germline V gene has CDR1 SGHRS and CDR2 YFSETQ. There are 15 residues in the CDR3. Written as DNA, the CDR3 is TGCGCCAGCAGCTTGGAGGGGCAGGGACCCTACGAGCAGTACTTC. This codes for CASSLEGQGPYEQYF. The full variable domain, in which reference TRBV5-1 and TRBJ2-7 provide the parts outside the CDR3, is KAGVTQTPRYLIKTRGQQVTLSCSPISGHRSVSWYQQTPGQGLQFLFEYFSETQRNKGNFPGRFSGRQFSNSRSEMNVSTLELGDSALYLCASSLEGQGPYEQYFGPGTRLTVT.

The chain has TRBV29-1 and TRBJ2-3; no clear D gene. V shed 2 bases and J shed 2 bases, with 20 bases lying between them. This CDR3 has 17 amino acids. The germline V gene has CDR1 SQVTM and CDR2 ANQGSEA. CDR3 residues: CSVEPKPVQGITDTQYF. Written as DNA, the CDR3 is TGCAGCGTTGAACCTAAGCCCGTTCAAGGTATCACAGATACGCAGTATTTT.

The gene calls are TRBV10-1 and TRBJ2-2, with 12 bases lining up with TRBD1. The CDR3 runs to 15 residues. Germline CDR1 and CDR2: WNHNN and SYGVQD (reference sequence). With 7 bases clipped from V and 6 bases from J, the junction kept 6 bases outside the gene matches. The CDR3 DNA reads TGCGCCAGCATCCCGGGACAGGGGGCGGCCGGGGAGCTGTTTTTT. Translating it yields CASIPGQGAAGELFF.

The chain combines TRBV19 with TRBJ2-7; the D gene could be TRBD1 or TRBD2 (5 bases each). CDR1 LNHDA and CDR2 SQIVND come from the germline V gene (reference sequence). Trimming took off 3 bases at V and 1 base at J, with 16 bases between the two ends. This CDR3 has 16 amino acids. CDR3 region: CASSMPRGESSYEQYF. Here the CDR3 DNA reads TGTGCCAGTAGTATGCCCAGAGGGGAATCGTCCTACGAGCAGTACTTC.

This clone turned up a few times. The chain joins TRBV7-9 to TRBJ2-1; 9 nucleotides line up with TRBD2. This CDR3 is built from 14 residues. Losses at the gene ends were 3 bases for V and 8 bases for J; bases not matched to a gene: 5. CDR1 and CDR2 (germline): SEHNR, FQNEAQ (reference sequence). In nucleotides, the CDR3 is TGTGCCAGCAGCTTGGGCGGGAGGGCCCATGAGCAGTTCTTC. Translation gives CASSLGGRAHEQFF.

The CDR3 loop is CASSLGGAGNQPQHF. For the CDR3, the DNA is TGTGCCAGCAGTTTGGGGGGCGCGGGCAATCAGCCCCAGCATTTT. The V gene is TRBV28, the J gene TRBJ1-5; possibly TRBD1 for D (6 bases). Germline values: CDR1 MDHEN, CDR2 SYDVKM. The V gene lost 3 bases and the J gene lost 2 bases, with 11 bases spanning the gap. The CDR3 is made up of 15 amino acids.

This chain joins TRBV7-8 and TRBJ2-7, with 8 bases that match TRBD2. V was clipped by 0 bases and J by 1 base; unmatched bases: 5. Germline CDR1 reads SGHVS; CDR2 reads FQNEAQ. The CDR3 length is 16 residues. The CDR3 DNA reads TGTGCCAGCAGCTTAGCCTCACTAGCGGCTTCCTACGAGCAGTACTTC. Translating gives CASSLASLAASYEQYF.

The chain uses TRBV4-3 and TRBJ2-3; D may be TRBD1 or TRBD2 (5 bases each). Germline V lookup: CDR1 LGHNA, CDR2 YSLEER. The CDR3 has 12 amino acids. The CDR3 reads CASGTPGDTQYF. Written as DNA, the CDR3 is TGCGCTTCCGGGACCCCCGGAGATACGCAGTATTTT.

The rearrangement uses TRBV7-9 and TRBJ1-1; no firm D call. Germline loops: CDR1 SEHNR, CDR2 FQNEAQ (reference sequence). The V end was cut by 1 base, the J end by 1 base, with 16 bases between. The CDR3 sequence is 17 residues long. CDR3 sequence reads: CASSLEPNLGPNTEAFF. The CDR3 DNA reads as TGTGCCAGCAGCTTAGAGCCAAATTTAGGGCCGAACACTGAAGCTTTCTTT.

The chain is built from TRBV7-9 and TRBJ2-1; 7 positions match TRBD2. There are 16 residues in the CDR3. CDR1 and CDR2 (germline): SEHNR, FQNEAQ (reference sequence). J lost 2 bases, V lost 5 bases, and 9 bases had no gene match. CDR3 DNA: TGTGCCAGCAGCGAATCTGGGGGGAGGGCCTACAATGAGCAGTTCTTC. Protein sequence: CASSESGGRAYNEQFF.